A single sample gave rise to the 17 T cell receptor beta chains below, sequenced in a study of Ad26.COV2.S vaccination and SARS-CoV-2 variants. Specified treatment: about 20 received Ad26.COV2.S at low or high dose, single or two shots; about 5 received placebo; per-sample allocation not given. Vaccine and placebo recipients were sampled on day 63 after the first injection. Sequencing was performed with immunoSEQ multiplex PCR; in TCRdb, only in-frame clones are kept and a portion is missing. The sample lists over 400,000 clones, roughly 91% occurring once. The sequencing used peripheral blood, collected in a trial of Ad26.COV2.S vaccine versus placebo. The receptor set was obtained from a person between 18 and 60 years old who received the Ad26.COV2.S COVID-19 vaccine or a placebo.

The chain recombines TRBV13 with TRBJ1-2; 8 nucleotides match TRBD1. Germline V gene sequence: CDR1 PRHDT, CDR2 FYEKMQ (reference sequence). The V segment lost 4 bases and the J segment 5 bases; nucleotides outside the gene matches: 6. CDR3 length: 14 amino acids. CDR3 coding DNA: TGTGCCAGCAGCTCGACAGGGGTGAGGTATGGCTACACCTTC. This gives the protein CASSSTGVRYGYTF.

The V call is TRBV11-2, the J call TRBJ1-1, with D perhaps matching TRBD1 (5 bases). The CDR3 consists of 14 residues. V dropped 4 bases and J dropped 6 bases, with 15 bases sitting between them. Looked up from germline, CDR1 is SGHAT and CDR2 is FQNNGV. CDR3 amino acids: CASSSRQVRAEAFF. The CDR3 coding sequence is TGTGCCAGCAGCTCGAGGCAGGTCAGGGCTGAAGCTTTCTTT.

The chain couples TRBV4-2 to TRBJ2-7, with 9 bases aligning to TRBD2. The V gene end was trimmed by 0 bases and the J gene end by 3 bases; junction bases not matched to a gene: 12. Germline V gene data show CDR1 as LGHNA and CDR2 as YNFKEQ. The CDR3 length is 18 residues. The CDR3 loop reads CASSQDKGTSFGDYEQYF. The CDR3 DNA follows: TGTGCCAGCAGCCAAGATAAGGGGACTAGCTTCGGGGACTACGAGCAGTACTTC.

This clone was observed a single time. This sequence joins TRBV11-2 and TRBJ2-4; tentative D call: TRBD1 (6 bases). V lost 5 bases and J 1 base, leaving 18 bases between the germline ends. Germline lookup yields CDR1 SGHAT and CDR2 FQNNGV. The CDR3 runs 17 residues. In DNA form, the CDR3 reads TGTGCCAGCAGCCCGGGACATTGGAACGGGGCCAAAAACATTCAGTACTTC. Protein sequence: CASSPGHWNGAKNIQYF.

Turning to this clone: A junction end diverges from the germline sequence, so it may reflect a read error. As DNA, the CDR3 is TGTGCCAGTAGTATAAGGGACAGGAAGGCCTTC. Its protein product is CASSIRDRKAF. This sequence joins TRBV19 and TRBJ1-2, with TRBD1 identical over 8 bases. The CDR3 covers 11 residues. Germline V gives CDR1 LNHDA, CDR2 SQIVND (reference sequence).

V usage is TRBV27 and J usage is TRBJ2-6, with a possible D match to TRBD2 (5 bases). Germline CDR1 reads MNHEY; CDR2 reads SMNVEV (reference sequence). V was shortened by 2 bases and J by 2 bases, with 13 bases between the two germline ends. This CDR3 comprises 17 residues. In DNA, the CDR3 is TGTGCCAGCAGTTTAGAGGGAGTGAGGCCTGGGGCCAACGTCCTGACTTTC. Translation: CASSLEGVRPGANVLTF.

The CDR3 spells CARSPGEQYF. The CDR3, as DNA: TGTGCCAGAAGTCCGGGCGAGCAGTACTTC. V is TRBV5-3 and J is TRBJ2-7; D is uncertain. TRBV5-3 is known as an ORF, though its function is uncertain. This CDR3 has 10 residues. Trimming pared 5 bases from V and 6 bases from J, leaving 6 bases between.

The table lists this clone with a few counts. The V call is TRBV5-1, the J call TRBJ2-7; 9 nucleotides match TRBD1. This CDR3 comprises 15 residues. Germline CDR1 SGHRS, CDR2 YFSETQ. Trimming cost V 5 bases and J 3 bases; bases outside gene matches: 9. CDR3 protein: CASRADRGIYYEQYF. The CDR3 nucleotides read TGCGCCAGCAGGGCCGACAGGGGGATATACTACGAGCAGTACTTC.

V is TRBV19 and J is TRBJ2-7, with 7 bases matching TRBD1. Germline V gene data show CDR1 as LNHDA and CDR2 as SQIVND (reference sequence). V shed 3 bases, J shed 4 bases, and the junction held 9 bases outside the gene matches. CDR3 length: 15 residues. CDR3 in amino acids: CASSIIQGQNYEQYF. CDR3 coding DNA: TGTGCCAGTAGTATTATCCAGGGACAGAATTACGAGCAGTACTTC.

J is TRBJ1-5 and V is TRBV6-5, with 7 nucleotides matching TRBD1. The germline V gene has CDR1 MNHEY and CDR2 SVGAGI. CDR3 length: 13 residues. Trimming cost V 8 bases and J 11 bases; bases outside gene matches: 12. The DNA of the CDR3 is TGTGCCAGCTGGGAGACAGGGACCTGGGCCCAGCATTTT. Residues: CASWETGTWAQHF.

The CDR3 protein is CASRLRSSGSDEQFF. DNA of the CDR3: TGTGCCAGCAGGTTGAGATCTAGCGGGAGCGATGAGCAGTTCTTC. The chain links TRBV5-4 to TRBJ2-1; 10 bases align to TRBD2. The V gene's germline CDR1 is SGHNT and CDR2 YYREEE (reference sequence). The CDR3 sequence is 15 residues long. Trimming at V came to 5 bases and at J to 8 bases, leaving 10 bases not matched to a gene.

This clone was observed once. The V call is TRBV27, the J call TRBJ1-2; 8 bases fit TRBD1. Trimming cost V 6 bases and J 4 bases; bases outside gene matches: 7. The CDR3 consists of 14 residues. Germline CDR1 is MNHEY and CDR2 is SMNVEV (reference sequence). CDR3 sequence: CASRDRATVYGYTF. The CDR3 bases are TGTGCCAGCAGGGACAGGGCAACGGTCTATGGCTACACCTTC.

The chain has TRBV28 and TRBJ2-1, with 8 bases fitting TRBD2. The CDR3 sequence is 16 residues long. Per germline, CDR1 MDHEN and CDR2 SYDVKM. J lost 5 bases, V lost 6 bases, and 12 bases had no gene match. For the CDR3, the DNA is TGTGCCAGCAGCAAACCATTAGCGGGACCAAACAATGAGCAGTTCTTC. It is translated as CASSKPLAGPNNEQFF.

This clone was seen more than once but under ten times. This rearrangement joins TRBV7-9 to TRBJ2-7; D might be TRBD1 or TRBD2, each matching 5 bases. This CDR3 is built from 14 residues. The germline V gene has CDR1 SEHNR and CDR2 FQNEAQ (reference sequence). The germline V and J ends were trimmed by 5 bases and 2 bases, with 13 bases remaining between them. The CDR3 region has the DNA TGTGCCAGCAGCCGAGAGGGGCCCCCCTACGAGCAGTACTTC. It translates to CASSREGPPYEQYF.

This chain links TRBV6-2 or TRBV6-3 with TRBJ2-1; perhaps TRBD2 as D (6 bases). The germline V and J ends were trimmed by 4 bases and 2 bases, with 21 bases remaining between them. The CDR3 runs to 18 residues. Germline CDR1 reads MNHEY; CDR2 reads SVGEGT. The CDR3 DNA reads as TGTGCCAGCAGTTCCCCCCTTCTCGGGAGCAGCCCCTACAATGAGCAGTTCTTC. It codes for CASSSPLLGSSPYNEQFF.

The chain links TRBV24-1 to TRBJ2-3, with a weak D call TRBD2 (6 bases). CDR1 is KGHDR and CDR2 is SFDVKD in the germline V gene. The CDR3 sequence is 14 residues long. V lost 4 bases, J lost 2 bases, and 9 bases lay in between. The CDR3 here is CATSERGDTDTQYF. The CDR3 DNA follows: TGTGCCACCAGTGAGCGGGGCGACACAGATACGCAGTATTTT.

V usage is TRBV7-8 and J usage is TRBJ2-3; possibly TRBD2 for D (5 bases). Germline assignment: CDR1 SGHVS and CDR2 FQNEAQ. V was clipped by 3 bases and J by 3 bases, with 7 bases between them. The CDR3 extends over 13 amino acids. The CDR3 DNA reads TGTGCCAGCAGCTTCGGCGGGACAGATACGCAGTATTTT. This codes for CASSFGGTDTQYF.